The T cell receptor beta chain described here comes from a study of T cell changes during pregnancy in multiple sclerosis. The germline V gene has CDR1 SNHLY and CDR2 FYNNEI. Trimming pared 1 base from V and 2 bases from J, leaving 6 bases between. This CDR3 comprises 14 residues. Clones were read by immunoSEQ multiplex PCR, and TCRdb kept only the in-frame ones, dropping some. The sample holds 66,000 or so clones, about nine tenths seen once. The source is a female donor in good health, enrolled as a control in a pregnancy study. The rearrangement uses TRBV2 and TRBJ1-3, with D unresolved. The material sequenced was peripheral blood, taken in the first trimester of pregnancy. The CDR3 DNA is TGTGCCAGCAGTGAAGTCAGGACTGGAAACACCATATATTTT. It encodes CASSEVRTGNTIYF.